This TCR beta chain was captured in a study of lymphopenia after photon versus proton radiotherapy. Study observations and caveats: Relative stability marked proton patients; photon patients lost diversity and naive cells. A bigger post-nadir fall in TCR diversity correlated inversely with survival time in deceased patients. After the lymphocyte nadir, photon-treated repertoires showed oligoclonal expansion, especially of CD8+ Temra cells. Survival link was tested only in deceased patients; proton benefit remains a possibility.

On this clone: The antigen remains undetermined.

TCRdb's table, derived via immunoSEQ multiplex PCR, lists solely in-frame clones and lacks some. Of about 62,000 clones listed, about 85% are singletons. J gave up 4 bases and V 2 bases, and 13 bases lay outside the gene matches. CDR1 and CDR2 from the germline V gene are SGHTA and FQGNSA. The CDR3 covers 18 residues. This receptor was taken from a man at least 80 years old with esophageal cancer. The sample in question was peripheral blood, obtained from a patient treated with proton-based radiotherapy. The chain combines TRBV7-2 with TRBJ2-3, with 9 bases fitting TRBD2. As DNA, the CDR3 is TGTGCCAGCAGCTTAATCCGCGGGGGGGCAAGTTTTCCAGATACGCAGTATTTT. Translating gives CASSLIRGGASFPDTQYF.